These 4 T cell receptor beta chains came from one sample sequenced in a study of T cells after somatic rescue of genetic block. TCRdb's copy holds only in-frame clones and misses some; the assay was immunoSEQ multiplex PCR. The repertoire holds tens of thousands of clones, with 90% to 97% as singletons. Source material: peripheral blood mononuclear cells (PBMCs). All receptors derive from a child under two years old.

The CDR3 here is CASSFMRNTEAFF. The CDR3 nucleotides are TGTGCCAGCAGCTTTATGAGGAACACTGAAGCTTTCTTT. The chain uses TRBV11-3 and TRBJ1-1; unclear D gene. The germline CDR1 and CDR2 sequences are SGHNT and YENEEA. With 3 bases removed from V and 1 base from J, the gap between germline ends came to 6 bases. The CDR3 spans 13 residues.

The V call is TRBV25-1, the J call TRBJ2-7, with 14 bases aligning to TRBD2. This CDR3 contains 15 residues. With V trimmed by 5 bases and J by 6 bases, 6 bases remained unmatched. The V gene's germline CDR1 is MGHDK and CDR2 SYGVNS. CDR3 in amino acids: CASSQPGLAGAEQYF. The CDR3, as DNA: TGTGCCAGCAGTCAACCGGGACTAGCGGGAGCCGAGCAGTACTTC.

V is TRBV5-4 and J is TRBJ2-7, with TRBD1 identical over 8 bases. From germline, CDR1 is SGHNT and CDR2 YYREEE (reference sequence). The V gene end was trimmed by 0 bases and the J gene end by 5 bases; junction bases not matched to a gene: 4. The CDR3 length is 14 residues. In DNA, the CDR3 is TGTGCCAGCAGCTTGGAGGACAGGGCCCACGAGCAGTACTTC. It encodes CASSLEDRAHEQYF. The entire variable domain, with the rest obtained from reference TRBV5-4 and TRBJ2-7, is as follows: ETGVTQSPTHLIKTRGQQVTLRCSSQSGHNTVSWYQQALGQGPQFIFQYYREEENGRGNFPPRFSGLQFPNYSSELNVNALELDDSALYLCASSLEDRAHEQYFGPGTRLTVT.

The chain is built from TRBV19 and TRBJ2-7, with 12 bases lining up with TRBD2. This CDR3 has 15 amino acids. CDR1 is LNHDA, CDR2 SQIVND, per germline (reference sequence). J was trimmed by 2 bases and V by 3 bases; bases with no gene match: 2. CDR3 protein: CASSILAGGPYEQYF. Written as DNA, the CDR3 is TGTGCCAGTAGTATCCTAGCGGGAGGGCCCTACGAGCAGTACTTC.